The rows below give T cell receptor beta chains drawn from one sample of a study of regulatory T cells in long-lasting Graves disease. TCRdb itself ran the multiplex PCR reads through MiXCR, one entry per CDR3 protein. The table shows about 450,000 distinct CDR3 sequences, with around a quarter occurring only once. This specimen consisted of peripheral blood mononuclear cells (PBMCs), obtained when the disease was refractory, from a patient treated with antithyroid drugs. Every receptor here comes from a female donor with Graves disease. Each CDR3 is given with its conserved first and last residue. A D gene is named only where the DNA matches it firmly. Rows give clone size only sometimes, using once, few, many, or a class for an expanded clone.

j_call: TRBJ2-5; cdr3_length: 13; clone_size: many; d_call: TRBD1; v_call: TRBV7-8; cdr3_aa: CASSSDRAETQYF; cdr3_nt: TGTGCCAGCAGCTCGGACAGGGCGGAGACCCAGTACTTC
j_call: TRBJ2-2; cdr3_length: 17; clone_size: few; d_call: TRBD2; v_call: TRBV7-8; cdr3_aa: CASSPPLAGGYAGELFF; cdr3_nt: TGTGCCAGCAGCCCGCCGCTGGCGGGAGGTTATGCCGGGGAGCTGTTTTTT
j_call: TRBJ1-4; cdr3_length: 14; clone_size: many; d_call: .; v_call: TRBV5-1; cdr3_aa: CASSEGRLNEKLFF; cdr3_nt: TGCGCCAGCAGCGAGGGACGGCTTAATGAAAAACTGTTTTTT
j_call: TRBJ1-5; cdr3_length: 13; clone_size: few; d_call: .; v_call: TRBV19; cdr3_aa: CASRLRTGEPQHF; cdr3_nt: TGTGCCAGTAGACTCAGAACAGGTGAGCCCCAGCATTTT
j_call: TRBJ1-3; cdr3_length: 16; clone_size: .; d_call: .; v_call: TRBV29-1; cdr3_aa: CSVEVLGQIPGNTIYF; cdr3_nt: TGCAGCGTTGAGGTTCTGGGACAAATTCCTGGAAACACCATATATTTT
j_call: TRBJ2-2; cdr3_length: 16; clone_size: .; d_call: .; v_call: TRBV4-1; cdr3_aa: CASRHFGTGVGGELFF; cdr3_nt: TGCGCCAGCAGACATTTCGGAACGGGAGTCGGCGGGGAGCTGTTTTTT
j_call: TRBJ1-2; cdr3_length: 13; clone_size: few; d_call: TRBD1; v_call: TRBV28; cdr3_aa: CASSLGTGGGSTF; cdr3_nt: TGTGCCAGCAGTTTGGGGACAGGGGGCGGGTCCACCTTC
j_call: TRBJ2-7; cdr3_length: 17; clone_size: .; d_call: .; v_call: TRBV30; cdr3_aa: CAWSARGRGKGSYEQYF; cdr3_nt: TGTGCCTGGAGTGCCAGAGGTCGGGGAAAGGGATCCTACGAGCAGTACTTC
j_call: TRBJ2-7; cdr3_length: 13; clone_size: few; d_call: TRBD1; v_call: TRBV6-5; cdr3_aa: CASSYRSGGEQYF; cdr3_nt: TGTGCCAGCAGTTACCGGTCAGGGGGCGAGCAGTACTTC
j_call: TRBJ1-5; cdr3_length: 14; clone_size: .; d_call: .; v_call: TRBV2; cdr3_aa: CASSGAIISQPQHF; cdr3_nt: TGTGCCAGCAGCGGGGCGATAATAAGTCAGCCCCAGCATTTT
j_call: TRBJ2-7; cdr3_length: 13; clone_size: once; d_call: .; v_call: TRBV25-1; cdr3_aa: CASSQGSRNEQYF; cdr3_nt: TGTGCCAGCTCGCAGGGATCTCGCAACGAGCAGTACTTC
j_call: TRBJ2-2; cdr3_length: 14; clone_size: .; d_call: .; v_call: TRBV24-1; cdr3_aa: CATSDPGNTGELFF; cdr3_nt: TGTGCCACCAGTGACCCAGGGAACACCGGGGAGCTGTTTTTT
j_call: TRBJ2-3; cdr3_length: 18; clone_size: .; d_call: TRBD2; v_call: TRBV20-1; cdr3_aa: CSASGLAGGVGTTDTQYF; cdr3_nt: TGCAGTGCTAGTGGGCTAGCGGGAGGTGTTGGGACAACAGATACGCAGTATTTT
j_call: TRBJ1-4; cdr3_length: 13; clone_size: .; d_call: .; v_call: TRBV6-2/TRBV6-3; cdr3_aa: CASSRVTNEKLFF; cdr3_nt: TGTGCCAGCAGTCGAGTAACTAATGAAAAACTGTTTTTT
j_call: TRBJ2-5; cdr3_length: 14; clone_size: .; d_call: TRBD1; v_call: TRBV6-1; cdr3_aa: CASSEYRGPGTQYF; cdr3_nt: TGTGCCAGCAGTGAATACAGGGGGCCGGGGACCCAGTACTTC
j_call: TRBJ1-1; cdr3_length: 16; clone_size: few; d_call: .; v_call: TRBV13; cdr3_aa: CASSLGLPKMNTEAFF; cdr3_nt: TGTGCCAGCAGCTTAGGCCTACCTAAGATGAACACTGAAGCTTTCTTT
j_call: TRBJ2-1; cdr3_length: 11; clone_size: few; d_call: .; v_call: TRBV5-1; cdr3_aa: CASASANEQFF; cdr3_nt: TGCGCCAGCGCTAGCGCCAATGAGCAGTTCTTC
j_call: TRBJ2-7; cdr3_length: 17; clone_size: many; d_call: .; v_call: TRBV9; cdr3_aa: CASSPQSAGQTSYEQYF; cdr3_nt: TGTGCCAGCAGCCCGCAGAGTGCGGGACAGACTTCCTACGAGCAGTACTTC
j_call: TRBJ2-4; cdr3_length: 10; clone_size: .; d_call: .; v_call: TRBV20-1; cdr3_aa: CSAYGNIQYF; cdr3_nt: TGCAGTGCTTATGGGAACATTCAGTACTTC
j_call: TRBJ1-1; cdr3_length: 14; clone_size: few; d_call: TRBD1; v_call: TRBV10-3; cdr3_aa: CAISPGTGRGEAFF; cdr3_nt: TGTGCCATCAGTCCTGGGACAGGGAGGGGAGAAGCTTTCTTT
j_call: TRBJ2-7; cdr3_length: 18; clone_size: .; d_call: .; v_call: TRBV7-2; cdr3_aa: CASSLDYMTTQPYYEQYF; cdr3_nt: TGTGCCAGCAGCTTAGATTACATGACTACCCAACCATACTACGAGCAGTACTTC
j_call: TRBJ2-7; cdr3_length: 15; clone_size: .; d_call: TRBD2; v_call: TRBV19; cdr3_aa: CASSIQTSGSYEQYF; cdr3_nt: TGTGCCAGTAGTATACAAACTAGCGGATCCTACGAGCAGTACTTC
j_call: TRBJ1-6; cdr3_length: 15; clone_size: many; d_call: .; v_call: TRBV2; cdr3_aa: CASTRDSSYNSPLHF; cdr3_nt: TGTGCCAGCACCAGGGATAGCTCCTATAATTCACCCCTCCACTTT
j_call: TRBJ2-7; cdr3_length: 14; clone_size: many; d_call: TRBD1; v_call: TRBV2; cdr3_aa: CASRADRGSYEQYF; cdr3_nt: TGTGCCAGCAGAGCAGACAGGGGGTCTTACGAGCAGTACTTC
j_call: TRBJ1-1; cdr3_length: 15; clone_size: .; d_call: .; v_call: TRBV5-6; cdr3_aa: CASSLVVNMNTEAFF; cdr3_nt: TGTGCCAGCAGCTTGGTAGTAAACATGAACACTGAAGCTTTCTTT
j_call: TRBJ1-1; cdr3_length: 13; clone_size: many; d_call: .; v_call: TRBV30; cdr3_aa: CAWSGSGGTEAFF; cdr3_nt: TGTGCCTGGAGTGGGTCCGGCGGGACTGAAGCTTTCTTT
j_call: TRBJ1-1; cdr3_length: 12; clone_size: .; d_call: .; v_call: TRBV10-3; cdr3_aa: CAISELGGEAFF; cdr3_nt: TGTGCCATCAGTGAGCTGGGGGGGGAAGCTTTCTTT
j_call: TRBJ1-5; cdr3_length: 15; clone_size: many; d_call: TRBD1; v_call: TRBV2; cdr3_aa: CASSFRGQDNQPQHF; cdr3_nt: TGTGCCAGCAGTTTTCGAGGACAGGATAACCAGCCCCAGCATTTT
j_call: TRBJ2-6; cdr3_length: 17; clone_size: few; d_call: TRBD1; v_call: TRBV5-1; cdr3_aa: CASSSPGQHTGANVLTF; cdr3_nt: TGCGCCAGCAGCTCTCCGGGACAGCATACCGGGGCCAACGTCCTGACTTTC
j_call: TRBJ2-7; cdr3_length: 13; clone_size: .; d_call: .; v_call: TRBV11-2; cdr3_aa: CASSLGPSREQYF; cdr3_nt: TGTGCCAGCAGCTTAGGGCCCAGCAGGGAGCAGTACTTC
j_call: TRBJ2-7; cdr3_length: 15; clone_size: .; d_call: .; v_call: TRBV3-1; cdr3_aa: CASSQDRGPSYEQYF; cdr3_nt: TGTGCCAGCAGCCAAGACAGGGGACCCTCCTACGAGCAGTACTTC
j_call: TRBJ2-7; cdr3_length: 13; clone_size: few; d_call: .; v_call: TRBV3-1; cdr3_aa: CASSHPGSREQYF; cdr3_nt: TGTGCCAGCAGCCATCCGGGGTCGAGGGAGCAGTACTTC
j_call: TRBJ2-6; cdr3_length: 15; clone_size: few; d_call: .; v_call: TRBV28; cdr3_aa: CASSSAGPGANVLTF; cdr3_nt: TGTGCCAGCAGTTCGGCAGGGCCTGGGGCCAACGTCCTGACTTTC
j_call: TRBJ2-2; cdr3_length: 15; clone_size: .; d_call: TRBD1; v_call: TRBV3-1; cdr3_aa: CASSRGQGRTGELFF; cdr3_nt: TGTGCCAGCAGCCGCGGACAGGGGCGAACCGGGGAGCTGTTTTTT
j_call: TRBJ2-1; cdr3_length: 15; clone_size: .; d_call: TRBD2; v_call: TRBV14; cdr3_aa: CASSQTSGSKGEQFF; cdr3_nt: TGTGCCAGCAGCCAAACTAGCGGGAGTAAGGGTGAGCAGTTCTTC
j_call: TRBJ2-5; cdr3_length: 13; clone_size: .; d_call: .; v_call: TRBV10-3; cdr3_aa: CAIRGTGVETQYF; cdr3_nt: TGTGCCATCAGGGGTACGGGGGTAGAGACCCAGTACTTC
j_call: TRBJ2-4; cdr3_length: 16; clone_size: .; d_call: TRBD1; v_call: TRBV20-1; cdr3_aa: CSASPSGTGWQNIQYF; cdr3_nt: TGCAGTGCTAGTCCCTCCGGGACAGGGTGGCAAAACATTCAGTACTTC
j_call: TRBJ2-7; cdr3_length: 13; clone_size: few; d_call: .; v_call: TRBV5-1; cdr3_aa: CASSLSYNYEQYF; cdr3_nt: TGCGCCAGCAGCTTGTCATACAACTACGAGCAGTACTTC
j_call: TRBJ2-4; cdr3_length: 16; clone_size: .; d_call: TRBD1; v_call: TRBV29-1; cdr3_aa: CSAGTGGLPAKNIQYF; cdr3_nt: TGCAGCGCCGGGACAGGGGGCCTGCCGGCCAAAAACATTCAGTACTTC
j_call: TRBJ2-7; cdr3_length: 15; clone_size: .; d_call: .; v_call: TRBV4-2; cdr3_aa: CASSQDLQGLYEQYF; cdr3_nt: TGTGCCAGCAGCCAAGATCTTCAGGGATTGTACGAGCAGTACTTC
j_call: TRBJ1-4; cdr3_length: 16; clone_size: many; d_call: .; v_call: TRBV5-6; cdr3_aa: CASSSRLQGPLEKLFF; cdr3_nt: TGTGCCAGCAGCTCCAGATTACAGGGACCTCTTGAAAAACTGTTTTTT
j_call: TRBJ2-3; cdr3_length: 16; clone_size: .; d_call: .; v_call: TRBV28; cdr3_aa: CASSSRGRKGTDTQYF; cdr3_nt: TGTGCCAGCAGTTCACGGGGGAGGAAGGGCACAGATACGCAGTATTTT
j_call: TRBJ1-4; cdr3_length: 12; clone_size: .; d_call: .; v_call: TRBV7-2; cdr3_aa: CASSFSTEKLFF; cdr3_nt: TGTGCCAGCAGCTTTTCGACTGAAAAACTGTTTTTT
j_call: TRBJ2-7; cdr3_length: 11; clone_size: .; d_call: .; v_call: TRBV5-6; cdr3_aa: CASSLSLEQYF; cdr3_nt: TGTGCCAGCAGCCTTTCCTTGGAGCAGTACTTC
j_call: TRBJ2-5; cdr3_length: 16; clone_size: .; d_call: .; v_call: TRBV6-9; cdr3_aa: CASSYRLDSHEGTQYF; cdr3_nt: TGTGCCAGCAGTTACCGTTTGGACAGTCACGAGGGGACCCAGTACTTC
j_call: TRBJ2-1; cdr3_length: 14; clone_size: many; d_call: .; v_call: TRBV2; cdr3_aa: CASTKYSSYNEQFF; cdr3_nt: TGTGCCAGCACCAAATACAGCTCCTACAATGAGCAGTTCTTC
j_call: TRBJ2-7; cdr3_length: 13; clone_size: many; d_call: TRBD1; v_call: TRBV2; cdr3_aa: CASSGTGAYEQYF; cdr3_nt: TGTGCCAGCAGTGGGACAGGGGCTTACGAGCAGTACTTC
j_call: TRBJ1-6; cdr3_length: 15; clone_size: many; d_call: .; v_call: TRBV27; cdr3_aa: CASSLTSGAGGPLHF; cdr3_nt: TGTGCCAGCAGTTTGACTTCAGGGGCCGGGGGACCCCTCCACTTT
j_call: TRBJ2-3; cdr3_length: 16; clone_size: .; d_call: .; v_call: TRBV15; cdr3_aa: CATSKEPTGSTDTQYF; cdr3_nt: TGTGCCACCAGCAAAGAACCGACCGGATCGACAGATACGCAGTATTTT
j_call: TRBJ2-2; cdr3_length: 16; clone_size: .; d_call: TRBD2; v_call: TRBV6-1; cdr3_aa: CASTAVGRVNTGELFF; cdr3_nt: TGTGCCAGCACCGCGGTCGGGAGGGTAAACACCGGGGAGCTGTTTTTT
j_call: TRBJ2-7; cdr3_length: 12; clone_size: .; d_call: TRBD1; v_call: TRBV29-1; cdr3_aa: CSVTGQGREQYF; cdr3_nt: TGCAGCGTTACCGGACAGGGCCGGGAGCAGTACTTC
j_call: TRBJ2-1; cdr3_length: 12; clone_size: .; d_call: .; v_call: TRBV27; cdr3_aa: CASSPIGNEQFF; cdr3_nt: TGTGCCAGCAGCCCGATCGGCAATGAGCAGTTCTTC
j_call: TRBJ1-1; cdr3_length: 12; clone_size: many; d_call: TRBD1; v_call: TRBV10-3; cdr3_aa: CATRADRGEAFF; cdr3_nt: TGTGCCACCCGGGCGGACAGGGGAGAAGCTTTCTTT
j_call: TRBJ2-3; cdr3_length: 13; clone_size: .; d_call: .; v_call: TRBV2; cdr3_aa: CASRQDSTDTQYF; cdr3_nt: TGTGCCAGCAGGCAGGATAGCACAGATACGCAGTATTTT
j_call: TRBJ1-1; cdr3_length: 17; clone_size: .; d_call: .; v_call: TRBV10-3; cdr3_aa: CAISTTTDPPGDTEAFF; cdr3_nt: TGTGCCATCAGTACTACGACTGATCCGCCCGGGGACACTGAAGCTTTCTTT